Listed here are 8 T cell receptor beta chains from one sample, sequenced in a study of CD8 T cells in Susac syndrome. It was with random hexamers that about 0.45 to 1 ug RNA was reverse transcribed. Via MiXCR, TCRdb re-called the immunoSEQ multiplex PCR reads, giving one row per CDR3 protein. The sample consists of fewer than 350,000 distinct CDR3 sequences, over 75% of them appearing once. Sequenced input: CD8+ T cells from PBMCs. These TCRs come from a human donor with multiple sclerosis.

V and J are TRBV6-5 and TRBJ2-7, with 10 bases fitting TRBD1. The V and J ends lost 4 bases and 3 bases, in that order; junction bases with no gene match: 3. The CDR3 totals 14 residues. The germline V gene has CDR1 MNHEY and CDR2 SVGAGI. CDR3 loop: CASSSGTGVYEQYF. The CDR3 bases are TGTGCCAGCAGTTCCGGGACAGGGGTCTACGAGCAGTACTTC.

This clonotype has just a few counts. The gene calls are TRBV6-5 and TRBJ2-3, with no clear D. V dropped 2 bases and J dropped 4 bases, with 10 bases sitting between them. Germline V CDR1 and CDR2: MNHEY, SVGAGI. The CDR3 is 14 amino acids. The DNA for the CDR3 is TGTGCCAGCAGTTACCGCTGGGTGGCAGATACGCAGTATTTT. It specifies CASSYRWVADTQYF.

This chain connects TRBV13 to TRBJ1-5; the D gene is possibly TRBD1 (5 bases). The ends were cut back, 10 bases at V and 1 base at J, with 17 bases in the middle. This CDR3 is built from 15 residues. Germline V lookup: CDR1 PRHDT, CDR2 FYEKMQ (reference sequence). The CDR3 region has the DNA TGTGCCACTCAAAGGGGAAGGGAAAGCAATCAGCCCCAGCATTTT. Its translation: CATQRGRESNQPQHF. The full variable domain, completed using reference TRBV13 and TRBJ1-5, is AAGVIQSPRHLIKEKRETATLKCYPIPRHDTVYWYQQGPGQDPQFLISFYEKMQSDKGSIPDRFSAQQFSDYHSELNMSSLELGDSALYFCATQRGRESNQPQHFGDGTRLSIL.

The count of this clonotype is one. This chain links TRBV6-2 or TRBV6-3 with TRBJ2-3, with D hard to call. CDR3 length equals 18 residues. CDR1 is MNHEY and CDR2 is SVGEGT in the germline V gene. V was clipped by 0 bases and J by 4 bases, with 20 bases between them. Here the CDR3 reads CASSYSMSWTVWADTQYF. DNA for the CDR3: TGTGCCAGCAGTTACTCGATGAGCTGGACGGTATGGGCAGATACGCAGTATTTT.

This chain uses TRBV7-9 with TRBJ1-1; D is unresolved. This CDR3 is built from 12 residues. Trimming stripped 0 bases from V and 7 bases from J, with 6 bases between. Germline CDR1 and CDR2: SEHNR and FQNEAQ (reference sequence). The CDR3 DNA follows: TGTGCCAGCAGCTTAGCCGCTATTGAAGCTTTCTTT. Translation gives CASSLAAIEAFF.

V and J are TRBV28 and TRBJ2-2, with D possibly matching TRBD2 (5 bases). Per germline, CDR1 MDHEN and CDR2 SYDVKM. The CDR3 loop spans 17 amino acids. Trimming took 3 bases from V and 9 from J, leaving 23 bases between them. In DNA, the CDR3 is TGTGCCAGCAGTTTCGGAGGAGATGAGGGCGAAGTCCGGGAGCTGTTTTTT. It encodes CASSFGGDEGEVRELFF.

The V and J genes are TRBV19 and TRBJ2-2, with 8 bases lining up with TRBD1. V gave up 0 bases and J gave up 4 bases; unmatched junction bases: 4. Germline CDR1 LNHDA, CDR2 SQIVND (reference sequence). This CDR3 spans 16 amino acids. The CDR3 region is CASSIDQGAGTGELFF. CDR3 DNA: TGTGCCAGTAGTATAGATCAGGGGGCCGGCACCGGGGAGCTGTTTTTT.

This rearrangement joins TRBV27 to TRBJ2-7, with TRBD2 identical over 12 bases. The germline gives CDR1 MNHEY, CDR2 SMNVEV (reference sequence). Trimming took 6 bases from V and 5 from J; bases not matched to a gene: 8. This CDR3 has 15 residues. CDR3 nucleotides: TGTGCCAGCAGCCTGCTAGCGGGAGGGCTCGACGAGCAGTACTTC. Protein sequence: CASSLLAGGLDEQYF.